Listed below are T cell receptor beta chains from one sample, sequenced in a study of blood T cell repertoires in COVID-19. Profiling relied on immunoSEQ multiplex PCR, and the TCRdb table lists in-frame clones only, not all of them. Altogether approximately 300,000 clones are present, about nine tenths being singletons, with the ten largest covering 6% to 7%. Sequences were obtained from peripheral blood. Every receptor here comes from a woman aged 25 to 39 with COVID-19, enrolled during active disease. Both conserved end residues are part of each CDR3. Each record gives: J gene, V gene, D gene, clone size, CDR3 protein, CDR3 DNA. D genes are given only for firm matches. Clone size, where shown, is once, few, many, or a class for clones that have expanded.

J: TRBJ2-5
V: TRBV5-6
D: NA
size: NA
CDR3: CASSLVNQETQYF
DNA: TGTGCCAGCAGCTTGGTTAACCAAGAGACCCAGTACTTC

J: TRBJ1-2
V: TRBV18
D: NA
size: NA
CDR3: CASSPVGRGGDYTF
DNA: TGTGCCAGCTCACCAGTCGGCCGGGGAGGAGACTACACCTTC

J: TRBJ2-2
V: TRBV7-8
D: NA
size: NA
CDR3: CASSLAGLNTGELFF
DNA: TGTGCCAGCAGCTTGGCGGGACTGAACACCGGGGAGCTGTTTTTT

J: TRBJ1-1
V: TRBV5-1
D: NA
size: once
CDR3: CASSPEGGESPFF
DNA: TGCGCCAGCAGCCCCGAAGGAGGGGAGTCCCCTTTCTTT

J: TRBJ2-7
V: TRBV30
D: TRBD2
size: NA
CDR3: CAWTRGLAGANEQYF
DNA: TGTGCCTGGACCCGGGGACTAGCGGGAGCAAACGAGCAGTACTTC

J: TRBJ1-5
V: TRBV6-5
D: TRBD1
size: NA
CDR3: CASSYSGTGYNQPQHF
DNA: TGTGCCAGCAGTTATTCCGGGACAGGTTACAATCAGCCCCAGCATTTT

J: TRBJ2-3
V: TRBV29-1
D: TRBD2
size: once
CDR3: CSVEHGAGVRADTQYF
DNA: TGCAGCGTTGAACATGGGGCGGGAGTACGCGCAGATACGCAGTATTTT

J: TRBJ2-7
V: TRBV28
D: TRBD2
size: NA
CDR3: CASAWGLAGVGVEQYF
DNA: TGTGCCAGCGCTTGGGGACTAGCGGGAGTCGGGGTGGAGCAGTACTTC

J: TRBJ2-2
V: TRBV27
D: NA
size: NA
CDR3: CASSFSAGELFF
DNA: TGTGCCAGCAGTTTTTCAGCCGGGGAGCTGTTTTTT

J: TRBJ1-1
V: TRBV14
D: NA
size: NA
CDR3: CASSQEVVTEAFF
DNA: TGTGCCAGCAGCCAGGAGGTGGTCACTGAAGCTTTCTTT

J: TRBJ1-6
V: TRBV6-5
D: NA
size: NA
CDR3: CASSRQGSGGSPLHF
DNA: TGTGCCAGCAGCCGCCAAGGGTCCGGGGGTTCACCCCTCCACTTT

J: TRBJ1-1
V: TRBV10-3
D: NA
size: NA
CDR3: CAISESTRSRGTEAFF
DNA: TGTGCCATCAGTGAGTCGACTCGGTCAAGGGGGACTGAAGCTTTCTTT

J: TRBJ2-1
V: TRBV6-5
D: TRBD2
size: NA
CDR3: CASSYSGTSYNEQFF
DNA: TGTGCCAGCAGTTACAGCGGGACTAGCTACAATGAGCAGTTCTTC

J: TRBJ2-2
V: TRBV19
D: NA
size: once
CDR3: CASSIRFGRDRTGELFF
DNA: TGTGCCAGTAGTATAAGGTTCGGGCGGGATAGGACCGGGGAGCTGTTTTTT

J: TRBJ2-7
V: TRBV28
D: TRBD1
size: once
CDR3: CASSIDGTGSYEQYF
DNA: TGTGCCAGCAGTATAGATGGGACAGGGTCCTACGAGCAGTACTTC

J: TRBJ2-6
V: TRBV6-6
D: NA
size: NA
CDR3: CASSRRTVLRFSGANVLTF
DNA: TGTGCCAGCAGTCGACGGACAGTACTCCGATTCTCTGGGGCCAACGTCCTGACTTTC

J: TRBJ2-1
V: TRBV29-1
D: NA
size: NA
CDR3: CSAPVGIGNNEQFF
DNA: TGCAGCGCCCCTGTGGGCATCGGGAACAATGAGCAGTTCTTC

J: TRBJ2-3
V: TRBV7-2
D: NA
size: NA
CDR3: CASSSRLSTDTQYF
DNA: TGTGCCAGCAGCTCCAGACTTTCCACAGATACGCAGTATTTT

J: TRBJ1-2
V: TRBV14
D: NA
size: NA
CDR3: CASSQEEVPNGYTF
DNA: TGTGCCAGCAGCCAAGAGGAGGTCCCCAATGGCTACACCTTC

J: TRBJ1-6
V: TRBV4-1
D: NA
size: NA
CDR3: CASSNHRNNSPLHF
DNA: TGCGCCAGCAGCAACCACAGAAATAATTCACCCCTCCACTTT

J: TRBJ1-6
V: TRBV2
D: NA
size: NA
CDR3: CASSEGGTYNSPLHF
DNA: TGTGCCAGCAGTGAGGGGGGGACTTATAATTCACCCCTCCACTTT

J: TRBJ1-3
V: TRBV7-8
D: NA
size: few
CDR3: CASSPARVSGNTIYF
DNA: TGTGCCAGCAGCCCCGCGAGGGTCTCTGGAAACACCATATATTTT

J: TRBJ2-7
V: TRBV6-4
D: TRBD1
size: NA
CDR3: CASSDSRDRGQGLAVYEQYF
DNA: TGTGCCAGCAGTGACTCACGGGACAGGGGGCAAGGGCTAGCGGTCTACGAGCAGTACTTC

J: TRBJ2-7
V: TRBV18
D: TRBD2
size: NA
CDR3: CASSPRREASYEQYF
DNA: TGTGCCAGCTCGCCCCGGCGGGAGGCTTCCTACGAGCAGTACTTC

J: TRBJ1-5
V: TRBV28
D: TRBD1
size: few
CDR3: CASSYRTGQYRPQHF
DNA: TGTGCCAGCTCCTACCGGACAGGACAATATCGGCCCCAGCATTTT

J: TRBJ2-7
V: TRBV30
D: NA
size: once
CDR3: CACKGGVGYEQYF
DNA: TGTGCCTGCAAAGGGGGGGTCGGCTACGAGCAGTACTTC

J: TRBJ1-4
V: TRBV7-2
D: TRBD1
size: once
CDR3: CASSLGQSPEKLFF
DNA: TGTGCCAGCAGCTTGGGACAGTCTCCGGAAAAACTGTTTTTT

J: TRBJ1-4
V: TRBV27
D: NA
size: NA
CDR3: CASSLYGSRGVTNEKLFF
DNA: TGTGCCAGCAGTTTATACGGGTCACGCGGGGTAACTAATGAAAAACTGTTTTTT

J: TRBJ1-2
V: TRBV6-5
D: TRBD1
size: NA
CDR3: CASLDIEGAGYGYTF
DNA: TGTGCCAGCTTAGATATTGAGGGGGCAGGCTATGGCTACACCTTC